The 7 T cell receptor beta chains below were found in one sample sequenced in a study of blood T cell repertoires in COVID-19. Libraries were prepared by immunoSEQ multiplex PCR; TCRdb keeps only in-frame clonotypes and omits some of them. Among just over 80,000 clones listed, roughly four fifths were seen once. The specimen sequenced was peripheral blood. All receptors come from an elderly woman with active or convalescent COVID-19.

This clone was counted a single time. The chain carries TRBV5-1 and TRBJ1-3; D gene uncertain. Germline V gives CDR1 SGHRS, CDR2 YFSETQ. The ends were cut back, 5 bases at V and 4 bases at J, with 16 bases in the middle. The CDR3 loop spans 15 amino acids. In nucleotides, the CDR3 is TGCGCCAGCAGTATTGGAGGAGGTCAGGGAAACACCATATATTTT. Its translation is CASSIGGGQGNTIYF.

The chain joins TRBV7-2 to TRBJ2-2, with 7 bases lining up with TRBD1. V lost 5 bases to trimming and J lost 0 bases; unmatched junction nucleotides: 6. This CDR3 spans 16 amino acids. The germline V gene has CDR1 SGHTA and CDR2 FQGNSA. CDR3 nucleotide sequence: TGTGCCAGCAGCGCGCATCAGGGGGCGAACACCGGGGAGCTGTTTTTT. Encoded protein: CASSAHQGANTGELFF. Filled out from reference TRBV7-2 and TRBJ2-2, the complete variable domain reads GAGVSQSPSNKVTEKGKDVELRCDPISGHTALYWYRQSLGQGLEFLIYFQGNSAPDKSGLPSDRFSAERTGGSVSTLTIQRTQQEDSAVYLCASSAHQGANTGELFFGEGSRLTVL.

This rearrangement joins TRBV10-3 to TRBJ1-3; 7 bases are shared with TRBD1. This CDR3 region has 14 residues. CDR1 is ENHRY, CDR2 SYGVKD, per germline. The trim removed 3 bases at V and 2 bases at J, leaving 1 base unmatched. CDR3 DNA sequence: TGTGCCATCAGTGAACAGGGGACTGGAAACACCATATATTTT. As protein: CAISEQGTGNTIYF.

V gene TRBV4-1 combines with J gene TRBJ2-2, with TRBD1 matching 7 bases. The length of the CDR3 is 18 residues. Looked up from germline, CDR1 is MGHRA and CDR2 is YSYEKL. The ends lost 2 bases at V and 5 bases at J; junction bases unmatched: 14. CDR3 amino acids: CASSQRAFRGRGTGELFF. Written as DNA, the CDR3 is TGCGCCAGCAGCCAAAGGGCTTTTAGGGGGCGCGGAACCGGGGAGCTGTTTTTT.

This clone appeared many times. V gene TRBV5-4 combines with J gene TRBJ2-3; a weak D match, TRBD2 (6 bases). Germline assignment: CDR1 SGHNT and CDR2 YYREEE (reference sequence). V lost 0 bases and J lost 3, with 14 bases in between. The CDR3 consists of 16 residues. The CDR3 region is CASSLEAGKGTDTQYF. Written as DNA, the CDR3 is TGTGCCAGCAGCTTGGAAGCGGGTAAGGGGACAGATACGCAGTATTTT.

The gene calls are TRBV6-6 and TRBJ2-2, with 7 bases matching TRBD1. The germline V gene has CDR1 MNHNY and CDR2 SVGAGI (reference sequence). The V segment lost 7 bases and the J segment 7 bases; nucleotides outside the gene matches: 6. This CDR3 contains 13 residues. The CDR3 bases are TGTGCCAGCATAGACAGGGTGGACGGGGAGCTGTTTTTT. Translated, it gives CASIDRVDGELFF.

This chain links TRBV10-3 with TRBJ1-2; D is undetermined. Germline V lookup: CDR1 ENHRY, CDR2 SYGVKD. Trimming took 1 base from V and 1 from J, leaving 10 bases between them. The CDR3 is 15 residues long. The chain's CDR3 is CAISELFQDNYGYTF. In nucleotides, the CDR3 is TGTGCCATCAGTGAGTTGTTCCAGGATAACTATGGCTACACCTTC.